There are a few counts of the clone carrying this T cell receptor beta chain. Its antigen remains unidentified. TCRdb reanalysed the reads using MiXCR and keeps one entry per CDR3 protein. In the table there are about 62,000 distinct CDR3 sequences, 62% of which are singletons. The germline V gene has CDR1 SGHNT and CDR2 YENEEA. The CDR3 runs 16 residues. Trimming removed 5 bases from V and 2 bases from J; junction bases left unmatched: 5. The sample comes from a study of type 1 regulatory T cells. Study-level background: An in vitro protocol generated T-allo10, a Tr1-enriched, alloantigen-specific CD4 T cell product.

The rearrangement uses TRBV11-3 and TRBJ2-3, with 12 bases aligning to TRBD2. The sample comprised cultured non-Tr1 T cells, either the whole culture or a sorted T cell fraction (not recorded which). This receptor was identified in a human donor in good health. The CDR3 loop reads CASSIGLAGYTDTQYF. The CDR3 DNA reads TGTGCCAGCAGCATCGGACTAGCGGGATACACAGATACGCAGTATTTT.